The text below deals with one T cell receptor beta chain. The same CDR3 can be traced to other DNA sequences in this sample. Germline trimming cut 4 bases from V and 4 bases from J; bases unmatched to any gene: 0. This CDR3 is 12 amino acids long. Germline loops: CDR1 LNHDA, CDR2 SQIVND (reference sequence). The primer mix had 60 Vbeta and 13 Jbeta primers. Here immunoSEQ multiplex PCR was the method, and the copy in TCRdb shows in-frame clones only, minus some. The sample records approximately 150,000 clones, about four fifths being singletons. The data derive from a study of cytomegalovirus exposure and HLA in healthy donors.

This rearrangement joins TRBV19 to TRBJ1-2, with TRBD1 matching 7 bases. The sequencing sample was made of PBMCs. This receptor was obtained from a man aged 25 to 40 in good health and CMV-seronegative. CDR3 coding DNA: TGTGCCAGTAGTAGACAGGGCTATGGCTACACCTTC. This encodes CASSRQGYGYTF.